This T cell receptor beta chain emerged from a study of chemoradiotherapy in HPV16-positive cancers (dated by TCRdb to the early 2020s). At the level of the whole study: Using functional T-cell assays on cells from a couple of HPV16-positive patients, the researchers defined candidate HPV-specific T-cell clones and common TCR motifs. Whether T-cell immunity against the HPV oncoproteins E6 and E7 changes during chemoradiotherapy and whether survival is affected by this immunity were examined in the study. TCR repertoires from some 89 patients with HPV-related cancers were then used to track the candidate HPV-specific TCRs and motifs.

The CDR3 measures 15 amino acids from cysteine to phenylalanine. Of all the DNA, just the CDR3 is kept, 45 bases in frame from base 1. V drops 2 bases and J drops 4 bases, leaving 15 bases in between. From the germline V gene, CDR1 is SGHRS and CDR2 is YFSETQ. Because repertoires were sampled repeatedly during chemoradiotherapy, clonal expansion in the tumor microenvironment could be followed. Points on this clone: No cognate antigen has been identified for it. There are no base qualities to consult, and no much larger clone falls within one base.

Library generation was performed with the immunoSEQ multiplex PCR assay. TCRdb re-hosts the immuneACCESS table, in-frame sequences only. Its copies lack some clones; in the studies checked, an unresolved V gene accounts for under half of them, and the cause for the rest is not known. Present in this sample are approximately 9,700 clones, more than 70% of which were seen just once. Together, the top ten hold 13% of the sample. Beyond this particular receptor, the publication reports: In HPV16-positive patients, expansion of HPV-responsive T cells during chemoradiotherapy was found to be associated with improved recurrence-free survival. Expansion of candidate HPV-specific clones and E7-related TCR motifs was observed in the tumor microenvironment during treatment, whereas no such expansion was observed for non-HPV-specific T cells. Only two HPV16-positive patients were used to derive the functional definition of HPV-specific T cells, and the survival association was reported for HPV16-positive patients.

This receptor was identified in a human donor with HPV-associated anogenital cancer. Here the chain combines TRBV5-1 and TRBJ1-1; no D gene can be assigned with confidence. The sequencing here drew on tumor tissue, taken from a patient who underwent chemoradiotherapy. The CDR3 region reads CASSFGRGEGTEAFF. The DNA sequence follows: TGCGCCAGCAGCTTCGGCCGTGGGGAGGGCACTGAAGCTTTCTTT.